A single sample gave rise to the 30 T cell receptor beta chains below, sequenced in a study of blood T cell repertoires in COVID-19. This table comes from immunoSEQ multiplex PCR, and its TCRdb copy is limited to in-frame clones, with some not included. The sample contains around 370,000 clones, around 90% of which appear only once. Sequencing input: peripheral blood. The receptors originated from a man aged 18 to 30 with active or convalescent COVID-19.

This sequence joins TRBV15 and TRBJ1-1; maybe TRBD1 (5 bases). The CDR3 totals 14 residues. Germline CDR1 and CDR2: LNHNV and YYDKDF (reference sequence). V lost 5 bases to trimming and J lost 4 bases, with 14 bases between them. The DNA of the CDR3 is TGTGCCACCAGCTCCCGGGACTTAGTCACTGAAGCTTTCTTT. Its protein is CATSSRDLVTEAFF.

The chain joins TRBV19 to TRBJ2-3; 13 bases agree with TRBD2. CDR1 is LNHDA and CDR2 is SQIVND in the germline V gene (reference sequence). V lost 3 bases to trimming and J lost 4 bases; unmatched junction nucleotides: 1. This CDR3 contains 15 residues. CDR3 in amino acids: CASSIGLAGADTQYF. The CDR3 DNA reads TGTGCCAGTAGTATCGGACTAGCGGGAGCAGATACGCAGTATTTT.

In its sample, this clone was seen a few times. This rearrangement joins TRBV6-6 to TRBJ1-6; TRBD1 agrees at 9 bases. This CDR3 region has 15 residues. J was trimmed by 6 bases and V by 6 bases; bases with no gene match: 6. The germline V gene encodes CDR1 MNHNY and CDR2 SVGAGI (reference sequence). The chain's CDR3 is CASSPQGAGNSPLHF. Written as DNA, the CDR3 is TGTGCCAGCAGCCCACAGGGGGCCGGTAATTCACCCCTCCACTTT.

This clone has a handful of counts. V is TRBV28 and J is TRBJ2-2, with D unresolved. Germline assignment: CDR1 MDHEN and CDR2 SYDVKM. Trimming pared 1 base from V and 4 bases from J, leaving 7 bases between. This CDR3 spans 14 amino acids. The CDR3 region has the DNA TGTGCCAGCAGTTTATCGACTCCCACCGGGGAGCTGTTTTTT. This sequence encodes CASSLSTPTGELFF.

This chain uses TRBV6-5 with TRBJ2-7; TRBD1 agrees at 8 bases. V was pared by 2 bases and J by 1 base, with 7 bases of the junction left unmatched. Germline loops: CDR1 MNHEY, CDR2 SVGAGI. The CDR3 consists of 16 residues. CDR3 bases: TGTGCCAGCAGTTACCGCGGGACAGGTCAATCCTACGAGCAGTACTTC. Its protein product is CASSYRGTGQSYEQYF.

The chain carries TRBV20-1 and TRBJ2-3; TRBD2 matches 7 bases. CDR1 and CDR2 (germline): DFQATT, SNEGSKA (reference sequence). V gave up 1 base and J gave up 8 bases; unmatched junction bases: 0. The CDR3 runs to 11 residues. This CDR3 is CSARGGGTQYF. In DNA form, the CDR3 reads TGCAGTGCTAGAGGCGGGGGTACGCAGTATTTT.

The V gene is TRBV6-6, the J gene TRBJ2-3; D possibly corresponds to TRBD1 (5 bases). Germline values: CDR1 MNHNY, CDR2 SVGAGI (reference sequence). The length of the CDR3 is 15 residues. Trimming took 2 bases from V and 6 from J, leaving 15 bases between them. CDR3 residues: CASSYTGQGGDTQYF. CDR3 nucleotides: TGTGCCAGCAGTTACACTGGGCAGGGTGGGGATACGCAGTATTTT.

This chain connects TRBV11-3 to TRBJ2-3; D uncertain. Germline V gene sequence: CDR1 SGHNT, CDR2 YENEEA. V lost 5 bases and J lost 2, with 8 bases in between. The CDR3 loop spans 13 amino acids. CDR3 sequence (DNA): TGTGCCAGCAGCCTCCTGGCCACAGATACGCAGTATTTT. Protein: CASSLLATDTQYF.

The rearrangement joins TRBV6-6 to TRBJ1-2; 12 nucleotides line up with TRBD1. Germline CDR1 reads MNHNY; CDR2 reads SVGAGI (reference sequence). V lost 8 bases to trimming and J lost 6 bases; unmatched junction nucleotides: 13. CDR3 size: 16 residues. The CDR3 bases are TGTGCCAGCGGCCGGGGACAGGGGGCAGTTATGGATGGCTACACCTTC. It specifies CASGRGQGAVMDGYTF.

The V call is TRBV19, the J call TRBJ1-6; TRBD1 matches 10 bases. Germline CDR1 reads LNHDA; CDR2 reads SQIVND (reference sequence). This CDR3 has 17 amino acids. V gave up 3 bases and J gave up 6 bases; unmatched junction bases: 8. CDR3 amino acids: CASSIGSWDRGNSPLHF. The CDR3 bases are TGTGCCAGTAGTATTGGTTCCTGGGACAGGGGTAATTCACCCCTCCACTTT. Drawing the rest from reference TRBV19 and TRBJ1-6, the complete variable domain is DGGITQSPKYLFRKEGQNVTLSCEQNLNHDAMYWYRQDPGQGLRLIYYSQIVNDFQKGDIAEGYSVSREKKESFPLTVTSAQKNPTAFYLCASSIGSWDRGNSPLHFGNGTRLTVT.

The V and J genes are TRBV4-2 and TRBJ2-7, with 7 bases identical to TRBD2. Germline CDR1 LGHNA, CDR2 YNFKEQ. With V trimmed by 0 bases and J by 3 bases, 2 bases remained unmatched. The CDR3 runs to 14 residues. The CDR3 nucleotides are TGTGCCAGCAGCCAAGACCCTAGCGGCTACGAGCAGTACTTC. Translating gives CASSQDPSGYEQYF.

V usage is TRBV7-9 and J usage is TRBJ1-1; TRBD1 is a possible D gene (5 bases). This CDR3 is built from 12 residues. Per germline, CDR1 SEHNR and CDR2 FQNEAQ (reference sequence). V lost 5 bases and J 2 bases, leaving 6 bases between the germline ends. CDR3 nucleotide sequence: TGTGCCAGCAGCGACAGTAACACTGAAGCTTTCTTT. This translates into CASSDSNTEAFF.

V gene TRBV5-1 combines with J gene TRBJ1-2, with a weak D call TRBD1 (5 bases). This CDR3 comprises 14 residues. Germline V gives CDR1 SGHRS, CDR2 YFSETQ. V dropped 0 bases and J dropped 8 bases, with 14 bases sitting between them. The CDR3 DNA follows: TGCGCCAGCAGCTTGGACGCAGGGCTGGAAGGCTACACCTTC. It translates to CASSLDAGLEGYTF.

This clone has just a few counts. The gene calls are TRBV7-2 and TRBJ1-2; unclear D gene. Germline CDR1 reads SGHTA; CDR2 reads FQGNSA. The CDR3 spans 16 residues. V was clipped by 0 bases and J by 3 bases, with 14 bases between them. The CDR3 sequence: CASSLASGGRDYGYTF. In DNA form, the CDR3 reads TGTGCCAGCAGCTTAGCGTCAGGAGGACGTGACTATGGCTACACCTTC.

The rearrangement joins TRBV7-9 to TRBJ1-1; unclear D gene. The CDR3 loop spans 14 amino acids. In germline, CDR1 is SEHNR, CDR2 FQNEAQ (reference sequence). Trimming took off 5 bases at V and 6 bases at J, with 16 bases between the two ends. This chain's CDR3 is CASSPASNFPEAFF. CDR3 nucleotides: TGTGCCAGCAGCCCCGCGAGTAATTTCCCTGAAGCTTTCTTT.

This clone was observed once. The J gene is TRBJ2-3, the V gene TRBV10-3; D uncertain. V dropped 0 bases and J dropped 0 bases, with 13 bases sitting between them. This CDR3 is 17 amino acids long. Germline-derived CDR1 and CDR2 are ENHRY and SYGVKD. This chain's CDR3 is CAISESRMKASTDTQYF. Here the CDR3 DNA reads TGTGCCATCAGTGAGTCCAGGATGAAAGCTAGCACAGATACGCAGTATTTT.

The chain is built from TRBV2 and TRBJ1-5; a possible D gene is TRBD1 (5 bases). CDR1 is SNHLY and CDR2 is FYNNEI in the germline V gene. V was pared by 4 bases and J by 7 bases, with 17 bases between. The CDR3 totals 15 residues. Written as DNA, the CDR3 is TGTGCCAGCAGTGTTGAGGGGAGGGATTTCCAGCCCCAGCATTTT. Its translation: CASSVEGRDFQPQHF.

The V call is TRBV6-5, the J call TRBJ1-5; 7 bases agree with TRBD1. V dropped 4 bases and J dropped 4; count of bases not matched to a gene: 10. This CDR3 region has 16 residues. Per the germline V gene, CDR1 is MNHEY and CDR2 is SVGAGI. The chain's CDR3 is CASSLTRQGSNQPQHF. In nucleotides, the CDR3 is TGTGCCAGCAGTTTAACCCGACAGGGATCGAATCAGCCCCAGCATTTT.

In DNA form, the CDR3 reads TGTGCCAGCAGTCCGAGGGCCTGGTACGAGCAGTACTTC. Translating it yields CASSPRAWYEQYF. The chain recombines TRBV27 with TRBJ2-7; the D gene is possibly TRBD2 (5 bases). Trimming stripped 5 bases from V and 4 bases from J, with 12 bases between. The CDR3 runs 13 residues. The germline gives CDR1 MNHEY, CDR2 SMNVEV (reference sequence).

J is TRBJ1-4 and V is TRBV25-1, with D hard to call. V was trimmed by 3 bases and J by 3 bases, leaving 8 bases between them. The germline V gene has CDR1 MGHDK and CDR2 SYGVNS. CDR3 length: 14 residues. As DNA, the CDR3 is TGTGCCAGCAGTGAGTTGGCGGCTAATGAAAAACTGTTTTTT. Protein: CASSELAANEKLFF.

The rearrangement links TRBV6-2 or TRBV6-3 to TRBJ1-4, with D possibly being TRBD1 (5 bases). The V gene lost 0 bases and the J gene lost 12 bases, with 17 bases spanning the gap. The CDR3 is 15 residues long. Germline assignment: CDR1 MNHEY and CDR2 SVGEGT. The CDR3 protein is CASSYSNWQGDELFF. The CDR3 bases are TGTGCCAGCAGTTACTCGAATTGGCAGGGCGATGAACTGTTTTTT.

The J gene is TRBJ1-5, the V gene TRBV7-2; D unclear. The CDR3 spans 15 residues. V lost 1 base and J lost 2, with 9 bases in between. In germline, CDR1 is SGHTA, CDR2 FQGNSA. Here the CDR3 DNA reads TGTGCCAGCAGCTTAGTCAGTCCCGGCAATCAGCCCCAGCATTTT. It yields the protein CASSLVSPGNQPQHF.

This clone was seen a few times. The rearrangement links TRBV9 to TRBJ2-7; D is possibly TRBD1 (6 bases). In germline, CDR1 is SGDLS, CDR2 YYNGEE. The length of the CDR3 is 14 residues. Trimming stripped 3 bases from V and 3 bases from J, with 13 bases between. This CDR3 is CASSATHRVYEQYF. CDR3 bases: TGTGCCAGCAGCGCCACACACAGGGTCTACGAGCAGTACTTC.

V and J are TRBV7-2 and TRBJ2-2, with a weak D call TRBD1 (5 bases). Trimming took off 5 bases at V and 4 bases at J, with 14 bases between the two ends. The CDR3 is 15 residues long. Germline V CDR1 and CDR2: SGHTA, FQGNSA. The CDR3 here is CASSNLQGGTGELFF. The CDR3 region has the DNA TGTGCCAGCAGCAACTTGCAGGGTGGCACCGGGGAGCTGTTTTTT. Complete variable domain (other parts from reference TRBV7-2 and TRBJ2-2): GAGVSQSPSNKVTEKGKDVELRCDPISGHTALYWYRQSLGQGLEFLIYFQGNSAPDKSGLPSDRFSAERTGGSVSTLTIQRTQQEDSAVYLCASSNLQGGTGELFFGEGSRLTVL.

J is TRBJ2-1 and V is TRBV27; TRBD2 is a possible D gene (6 bases). V shed 5 bases and J shed 9 bases, with 17 bases lying between them. Germline CDR1 and CDR2: MNHEY and SMNVEV (reference sequence). The CDR3 runs 14 residues. CDR3 nucleotide sequence: TGTGCCAGCAGTATCGGGGGTGAGTTCGGTGAGCAGTTCTTC. Its protein is CASSIGGEFGEQFF.

In this sample, this clone turned up once. The chain employs TRBV6-5 and TRBJ2-1; 7 nucleotides match TRBD2. The germline CDR1 and CDR2 sequences are MNHEY and SVGAGI. CDR3 length equals 13 residues. The V segment lost 6 bases and the J segment 3 bases; nucleotides outside the gene matches: 2. CDR3 in DNA: TGTGCCAGCAGGGGACTATTCTACAATGAGCAGTTCTTC. Amino acids: CASRGLFYNEQFF.

This chain links TRBV21-1 with TRBJ1-6. TRBV21-1 is assigned pseudogene status. This CDR3 contains 16 residues. CDR3 sequence reads: CASSLPGVPYNSPLHF. The CDR3 DNA reads as TGTGCCAGCAGCCTTCCCGGGGTACCCTATAATTCACCCCTCCACTTT.

V usage is TRBV4-1 and J usage is TRBJ2-5, with 9 bases identical to TRBD2. After removal of 1 base from V and 5 bases from J, the junction contained 5 bases not matched to a gene. Germline CDR1 and CDR2: MGHRA and YSYEKL. This CDR3 is 15 amino acids long. The CDR3, as DNA: TGCGCCAGCAGCCAAGTGCGGGGGGGTACGGAGACCCAGTACTTC. This gives the protein CASSQVRGGTETQYF.

This chain joins TRBV9 and TRBJ2-7; D perhaps matches TRBD1 (6 bases). Trimming took off 2 bases at V and 2 bases at J, with 11 bases between the two ends. Germline lookup yields CDR1 SGDLS and CDR2 YYNGEE. The CDR3 runs to 14 residues. CDR3 bases: TGTGCCAGCAGCGTCCGGGACAAAGCCTACGAGCAGTACTTC. This translates into CASSVRDKAYEQYF.

The chain links TRBV28 to TRBJ2-3, with 11 bases that match TRBD1. The trim removed 4 bases at V and 3 bases at J, leaving 9 bases unmatched. The CDR3 covers 17 residues. CDR1 and CDR2 (germline): MDHEN, SYDVKM. In DNA, the CDR3 is TGTGCCAGCAGTTCCCCGTTGGGGACAGGGGGGACAGATACGCAGTATTTT. It translates to CASSSPLGTGGTDTQYF.